These 12 T cell receptor beta chains came from one sample sequenced in a study of T cell responses to AZD1222 COVID-19 vaccine. The data were produced by immunoSEQ multiplex PCR, yet TCRdb's version contains in-frame clones alone and is incomplete. The table lists roughly 69,000 clones, approximately 80% of them singletons, with around an eighth in the top ten. The sample here was peripheral blood, taken 28 days after the second AZD1222 dose. These TCRs come from an adult who received the AZD1222 COVID-19 vaccine.

V and J are TRBV6-5 and TRBJ2-5, with D possibly TRBD2 on 6 matching bases. CDR1 and CDR2 (germline): MNHEY, SVGAGI. Trimming removed 6 bases at V and 5 bases at J, with 10 bases between. The CDR3 covers 12 residues. Here the CDR3 reads CASRGGWETQYF. The DNA of the CDR3 is TGTGCCAGCAGAGGAGGGTGGGAGACCCAGTACTTC.

The gene calls are TRBV7-9 and TRBJ1-2; maybe TRBD1 (6 bases). The CDR3 has 14 residues. Germline loops: CDR1 SEHNR, CDR2 FQNEAQ (reference sequence). The V and J ends lost 10 bases and 7 bases respectively, with 22 bases between them. The CDR3 DNA reads TGTGCCACCGGGATCAAGGGGGTAGCAGGTGGCTACACCTTC. Protein product: CATGIKGVAGGYTF.

The rearrangement links TRBV28 to TRBJ1-1; no definite D call. This CDR3 is built from 14 residues. Per germline, CDR1 MDHEN and CDR2 SYDVKM. V lost 0 bases and J lost 6, with 11 bases in between. CDR3 DNA sequence: TGTGCCAGCAGTTTATGGCCTCTTAAACCTGAAGCTTTCTTT. Translation gives CASSLWPLKPEAFF.

The CDR3 sequence: CASGDRGQYGYTF. CDR3 in DNA: TGCGCCAGCGGTGACAGGGGTCAGTATGGCTACACCTTC. The V gene is TRBV5-1, the J gene TRBJ1-2, with TRBD1 matching over 8 bases. This CDR3 has 13 residues. Germline trimming cut 7 bases from V and 5 bases from J; bases unmatched to any gene: 7. Germline V CDR1 and CDR2: SGHRS, YFSETQ. Full variable domain (missing parts from reference TRBV5-1 and TRBJ1-2): KAGVTQTPRYLIKTRGQQVTLSCSPISGHRSVSWYQQTPGQGLQFLFEYFSETQRNKGNFPGRFSGRQFSNSRSEMNVSTLELGDSALYLCASGDRGQYGYTFGSGTRLTVV.

The V gene is TRBV6-5, the J gene TRBJ2-1, with unresolved D. V lost 6 bases and J lost 2, with 14 bases in between. Germline values: CDR1 MNHEY, CDR2 SVGAGI. The CDR3 has 15 residues. This chain's CDR3 is CASRPLVSAYNEQFF. The CDR3 nucleotides read TGTGCCAGCAGGCCTCTCGTTTCTGCCTACAATGAGCAGTTCTTC.

This chain links TRBV7-2 with TRBJ2-3; D is ambiguous. Trimming cost V 8 bases and J 4 bases, with 7 bases left between them. Per the germline V gene, CDR1 is SGHTA and CDR2 is FQGNSA. CDR3 length: 11 residues. CDR3 loop: CASSGADTQYF. The CDR3 coding sequence is TGTGCCAGCTCTGGGGCAGATACGCAGTATTTT.

This chain uses TRBV3-1 (or the pseudogene TRBV3-2) with TRBJ1-4, with no clear D. The CDR3 totals 15 residues. Trimming removed 0 bases from V and 2 bases from J, with 7 bases in between. CDR1 is LGHDT, CDR2 YNNKEL, per germline (reference sequence). Here the CDR3 DNA reads TGTGCCAGCAGCCAAGATTCGAGTACTAATGAAAAACTGTTTTTT. Protein product: CASSQDSSTNEKLFF.

The rearrangement joins TRBV9 to TRBJ1-2; D call uncertain. V was shortened by 0 bases and J by 7 bases, with 10 bases between the two germline ends. Germline V gives CDR1 SGDLS, CDR2 YYNGEE. The CDR3 runs to 13 residues. The CDR3 reads CASSVVTSGGYTF. CDR3 in DNA: TGTGCCAGCAGCGTAGTGACAAGCGGTGGCTACACCTTC.

The chain joins TRBV5-5 to TRBJ1-1, with D possibly TRBD1 on 5 matching bases. Trimming cost V 2 bases and J 1 base, with 6 bases left between them. CDR3 length equals 13 residues. From germline, CDR1 is SGHKS and CDR2 YYEKEE (reference sequence). The CDR3 loop reads CASSFGGNTEAFF. In DNA form, the CDR3 reads TGTGCCAGCAGCTTTGGGGGGAACACTGAAGCTTTCTTT.

This rearrangement joins TRBV7-9 to TRBJ1-3; D is unresolved. The germline V gene encodes CDR1 SEHNR and CDR2 FQNEAQ (reference sequence). Trimming removed 1 base from V and 0 bases from J, with 7 bases in between. This CDR3 has 15 residues. This chain's CDR3 is CASSLGPNSGNTIYF. CDR3 coding DNA: TGTGCCAGCAGCTTAGGGCCCAACTCTGGAAACACCATATATTTT.

The chain is built from TRBV10-3 and TRBJ1-1; possibly TRBD1 for D (5 bases). V was cut by 10 bases and J by 0 bases, with 18 bases left in between. Looked up from germline, CDR1 is ENHRY and CDR2 is SYGVKD. The CDR3 is 15 amino acids. CDR3 amino acids: CATTQGYTLNTEAFF. Here the CDR3 DNA reads TGTGCCACTACGCAGGGTTACACACTGAACACTGAAGCTTTCTTT.

This chain connects TRBV27 to TRBJ2-3; 10 positions agree with TRBD1. Germline CDR1 reads MNHEY; CDR2 reads SMNVEV (reference sequence). The CDR3 length is 18 residues. J gave up 2 bases and V 6 bases, and 14 bases lay outside the gene matches. The CDR3 DNA follows: TGTGCCAGCAGAGGGATTGGTTGGGGACAGGGGCACACAGATACGCAGTATTTT. Protein product: CASRGIGWGQGHTDTQYF.